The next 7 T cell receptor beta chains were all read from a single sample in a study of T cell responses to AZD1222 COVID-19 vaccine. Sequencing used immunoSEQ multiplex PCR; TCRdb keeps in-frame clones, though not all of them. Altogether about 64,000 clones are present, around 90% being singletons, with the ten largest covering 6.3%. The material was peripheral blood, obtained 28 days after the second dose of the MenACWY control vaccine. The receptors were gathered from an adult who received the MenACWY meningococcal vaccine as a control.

As DNA, the CDR3 is TGTGCCAGCAGCTTAGCGGGAGCCCCCGGGGAGCTGTTTTTT. This sequence encodes CASSLAGAPGELFF. The chain links TRBV7-9 to TRBJ2-2; tentatively, D is TRBD2 (5 bases). V gave up 0 bases and J gave up 6 bases, with 8 bases separating them. CDR3 length equals 14 residues. Germline CDR1 reads SEHNR; CDR2 reads FQNEAQ (reference sequence).

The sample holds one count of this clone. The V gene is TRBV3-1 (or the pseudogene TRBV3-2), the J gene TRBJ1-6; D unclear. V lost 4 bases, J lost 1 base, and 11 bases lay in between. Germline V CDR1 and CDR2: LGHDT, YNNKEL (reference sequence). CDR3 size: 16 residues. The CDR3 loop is CASSRKWDSYNSPLHF. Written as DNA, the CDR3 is TGTGCCAGCAGCCGAAAGTGGGATTCCTATAATTCACCCCTCCACTTT.

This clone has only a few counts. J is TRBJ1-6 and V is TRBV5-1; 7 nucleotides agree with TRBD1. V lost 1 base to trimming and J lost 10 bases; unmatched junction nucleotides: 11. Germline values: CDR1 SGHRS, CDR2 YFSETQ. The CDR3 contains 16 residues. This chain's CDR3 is CASSLTTGQSESPLHF. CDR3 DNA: TGCGCCAGCAGCTTGACTACGGGACAGTCCGAGTCACCCCTCCACTTT. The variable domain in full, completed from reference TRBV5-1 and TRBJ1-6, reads KAGVTQTPRYLIKTRGQQVTLSCSPISGHRSVSWYQQTPGQGLQFLFEYFSETQRNKGNFPGRFSGRQFSNSRSEMNVSTLELGDSALYLCASSLTTGQSESPLHFGNGTRLTVT.

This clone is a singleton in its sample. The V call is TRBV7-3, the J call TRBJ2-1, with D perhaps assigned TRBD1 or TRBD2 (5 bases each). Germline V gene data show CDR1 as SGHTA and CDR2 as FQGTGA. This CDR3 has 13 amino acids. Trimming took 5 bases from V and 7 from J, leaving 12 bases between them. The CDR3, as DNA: TGTGCCAGCAGCCAAGGGACGAATAATGAGCAGTTCTTC. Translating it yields CASSQGTNNEQFF.

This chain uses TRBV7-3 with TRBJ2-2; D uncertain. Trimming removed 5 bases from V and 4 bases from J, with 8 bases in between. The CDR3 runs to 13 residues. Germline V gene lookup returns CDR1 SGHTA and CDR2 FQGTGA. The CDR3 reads CASSQSLTGELFF. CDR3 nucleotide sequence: TGTGCCAGCAGCCAATCTCTCACCGGGGAGCTGTTTTTT.

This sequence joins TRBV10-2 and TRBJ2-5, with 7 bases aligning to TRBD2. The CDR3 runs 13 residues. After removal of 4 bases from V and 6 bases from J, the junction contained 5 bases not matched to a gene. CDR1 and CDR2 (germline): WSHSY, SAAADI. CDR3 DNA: TGCGCCAGCAGTGGCGGGAGTAAAAAGACCCAGTACTTC. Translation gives CASSGGSKKTQYF.

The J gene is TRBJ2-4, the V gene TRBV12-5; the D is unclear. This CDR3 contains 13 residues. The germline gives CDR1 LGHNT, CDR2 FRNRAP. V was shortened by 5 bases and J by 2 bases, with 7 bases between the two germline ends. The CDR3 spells CASGPLSKNIQYF. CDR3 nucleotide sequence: TGTGCTAGTGGTCCGCTCTCCAAAAACATTCAGTACTTC.